The 24 T cell receptor beta chains listed next were all sequenced from one sample in a study of blood T cell repertoires in COVID-19. Sequenced by immunoSEQ multiplex PCR; TCRdb stores in-frame clones only, minus some. The table has roughly 45,000 clones, under 90% seen once. The sequenced sample was peripheral blood. The origin of the receptors is a woman aged 55-69 years with acute or convalescent COVID-19.

This clone has more than one count but fewer than ten. The chain uses TRBV5-1 and TRBJ1-1; D possibly corresponds to TRBD1 (6 bases). The CDR3 has 14 residues. Germline CDR1 and CDR2: SGHRS and YFSETQ. Between the trimmed V and J ends, which lost 0 bases and 6 bases, there was a span of 12 bases. This CDR3 reads CASSLGANRAEAFF. The CDR3 region has the DNA TGCGCCAGCAGCTTGGGGGCCAACAGGGCTGAAGCTTTCTTT.

There are a few counts of this clone. The chain combines TRBV7-9 with TRBJ1-1; D gene ambiguous. CDR1 and CDR2 (germline): SEHNR, FQNEAQ (reference sequence). This CDR3 contains 13 residues. The V and J ends lost 2 bases and 0 bases respectively, with 4 bases between them. The CDR3 loop reads CASSLQVNTEAFF. Written as DNA, the CDR3 is TGTGCCAGCAGCTTACAGGTGAACACTGAAGCTTTCTTT. The full variable domain, its missing parts supplied by reference TRBV7-9 and TRBJ1-1, is DTGVSQNPRHKITKRGQNVTFRCDPISEHNRLYWYRQTLGQGPEFLTYFQNEAQLEKSRLLSDRFSAERPKGSFSTLEIQRTEQGDSAMYLCASSLQVNTEAFFGQGTRLTVV.

This sequence joins TRBV7-6 and TRBJ2-7, with 8 bases identical to TRBD2. Germline V gene lookup returns CDR1 SGHVS and CDR2 FNYEAQ. The CDR3 is 15 amino acids. V shed 1 base, J shed 3 bases, and the junction held 5 bases outside the gene matches. The chain's CDR3 is CASSLEAGDGYEQYF. Here the CDR3 DNA reads TGTGCCAGCAGCTTAGAAGCGGGAGATGGCTACGAGCAGTACTTC.

The V gene is TRBV5-4, the J gene TRBJ1-1; D is ambiguous. Germline V CDR1 and CDR2: SGHNT, YYREEE (reference sequence). Trimming cost V 4 bases and J 4 bases, with 14 bases left between them. CDR3 size: 14 residues. CDR3: CASSIPGEGTEAFF. The CDR3 bases are TGTGCCAGCAGCATCCCCGGGGAAGGCACTGAAGCTTTCTTT.

This clone was seen a handful of times. CDR3 in amino acids: CASSRANYGYTF. The CDR3 coding sequence is TGCGCCAGCAGCAGGGCTAACTATGGCTACACCTTC. This rearrangement joins TRBV10-1 to TRBJ1-2; D is possibly TRBD1 (5 bases). Germline CDR1 reads WNHNN; CDR2 reads SYGVQD (reference sequence). CDR3 length: 12 residues. V gave up 6 bases and J gave up 0 bases, with 5 bases separating them.

The chain is built from TRBV7-9 and TRBJ2-3; 7 bases line up with TRBD2. CDR3 length: 14 residues. The ends lost 2 bases at V and 3 bases at J; junction bases unmatched: 2. Germline CDR1 reads SEHNR; CDR2 reads FQNEAQ (reference sequence). CDR3 DNA sequence: TGTGCCAGCAGCTTAATGGGGGGGACAGATACGCAGTATTTT. Protein: CASSLMGGTDTQYF. The whole variable domain, remainder taken from reference TRBV7-9 and TRBJ2-3, is DTGVSQNPRHKITKRGQNVTFRCDPISEHNRLYWYRQTLGQGPEFLTYFQNEAQLEKSRLLSDRFSAERPKGSFSTLEIQRTEQGDSAMYLCASSLMGGTDTQYFGPGTRLTVL.

The V gene is TRBV11-3, the J gene TRBJ2-7, with D unresolved. The CDR3 spans 13 residues. Trimming took 3 bases from V and 4 from J, leaving 10 bases between them. Germline V gene data show CDR1 as SGHNT and CDR2 as YENEEA. The chain's CDR3 is CASSLGPAYEQYF. CDR3 sequence (DNA): TGTGCCAGCAGCTTGGGCCCTGCTTACGAGCAGTACTTC.

The V call is TRBV6-5, the J call TRBJ2-7, with 9 bases matching TRBD1. The CDR3 has 14 amino acids. The germline V gene has CDR1 MNHEY and CDR2 SVGAGI. V lost 7 bases and J lost 1; bases outside the gene matches: 5. The chain's CDR3 is CASKPGQGSYEQYF. For the CDR3, the DNA is TGTGCCAGCAAACCGGGACAGGGATCCTACGAGCAGTACTTC.

This rearrangement joins TRBV4-1 to TRBJ1-4; 7 bases match TRBD1. With V trimmed by 4 bases and J by 3 bases, 2 bases remained unmatched. Germline CDR1 is MGHRA and CDR2 is YSYEKL. The CDR3 extends over 14 amino acids. The CDR3 loop is CASSPGTANEKLFF. The CDR3 DNA reads TGCGCCAGCAGCCCGGGGACAGCTAATGAAAAACTGTTTTTT.

This sequence joins TRBV7-3 and TRBJ2-1, with 7 bases identical to TRBD2. J was trimmed by 7 bases and V by 5 bases; bases with no gene match: 5. The CDR3 runs to 13 residues. Germline V gene sequence: CDR1 SGHTA, CDR2 FQGTGA. This CDR3 is CASSGGTTNEQFF. For the CDR3, the DNA is TGTGCCAGCAGCGGGGGGACTACAAATGAGCAGTTCTTC.

The CDR3 sequence: CASSLELGQYTDTQYF. For the CDR3, the DNA is TGCGCCAGCAGCTTGGAACTGGGGCAATACACAGATACGCAGTATTTT. V gene TRBV5-1 combines with J gene TRBJ2-3, with D possibly TRBD1 on 5 matching bases. Germline CDR1 and CDR2: SGHRS and YFSETQ. V lost 0 bases and J 2 bases, leaving 13 bases between the germline ends. The length of the CDR3 is 16 residues. Full variable domain (outside the CDR3, taken from reference TRBV5-1 and TRBJ2-3): KAGVTQTPRYLIKTRGQQVTLSCSPISGHRSVSWYQQTPGQGLQFLFEYFSETQRNKGNFPGRFSGRQFSNSRSEMNVSTLELGDSALYLCASSLELGQYTDTQYFGPGTRLTVL.

This clone was detected a few times. The rearrangement uses TRBV30 and TRBJ1-5, with D unresolved. The CDR3 has 13 amino acids. CDR1 GTSNPN and CDR2 SVGIG come from the germline V gene (reference sequence). The V end was cut by 0 bases, the J end by 4 bases, with 7 bases between. The CDR3 nucleotides read TGTGCCTGGAGTGTAGACATAAATCAGCCCCAGCATTTT. Encoded protein: CAWSVDINQPQHF. The full variable domain, its missing parts supplied by reference TRBV30 and TRBJ1-5, is SQTIHQWPATLVQPVGSPLSLECTVEGTSNPNLYWYRQAAGRGLQLLFYSVGIGQISSEVPQNLSASRPQDRQFILSSKKLLLSDSGFYLCAWSVDINQPQHFGDGTRLSIL.

The V gene is TRBV9, the J gene TRBJ1-1; 7 bases align to TRBD1. The V gene end was trimmed by 0 bases and the J gene end by 5 bases; junction bases not matched to a gene: 7. The CDR3 runs 15 residues. CDR1 is SGDLS, CDR2 YYNGEE, per germline. The CDR3 loop reads CASSVGSGGWTEAFF. The CDR3 nucleotides are TGTGCCAGCAGCGTAGGCTCAGGGGGATGGACTGAAGCTTTCTTT.

The chain uses TRBV11-2 and TRBJ2-1; 7 positions match TRBD2. This CDR3 comprises 15 residues. The germline gives CDR1 SGHAT, CDR2 FQNNGV. The V gene end was trimmed by 7 bases and the J gene end by 9 bases; junction bases not matched to a gene: 15. The CDR3 sequence: CASTSMRGNHVEQFF. The DNA for the CDR3 is TGTGCCAGCACCTCAATGCGGGGGAACCACGTTGAGCAGTTCTTC.

The rearrangement uses TRBV6-5 and TRBJ2-1, with 11 bases lining up with TRBD1. CDR1 is MNHEY and CDR2 is SVGAGI in the germline V gene. The CDR3 consists of 16 residues. The ends lost 4 bases at V and 3 bases at J; junction bases unmatched: 5. The DNA of the CDR3 is TGTGCCAGCAGTTCCCCCGGGACAGGGGGCTACAATGAGCAGTTCTTC. As protein: CASSSPGTGGYNEQFF.

The genes are TRBV7-3 and TRBJ1-1; 7 bases map to TRBD1. Germline V gene sequence: CDR1 SGHTA, CDR2 FQGTGA. Trimming cost V 1 base and J 1 base; bases outside gene matches: 6. The CDR3 runs 16 residues. This CDR3 reads CASSLSPGTANTEAFF. CDR3 bases: TGTGCCAGCAGCTTAAGTCCAGGGACAGCGAACACTGAAGCTTTCTTT.

The V call is TRBV4-3, the J call TRBJ1-2; TRBD1 is a possible D gene (6 bases). Germline loops: CDR1 LGHNA, CDR2 YSLEER. Trimming shortened V by 0 bases and J by 8 bases, and 16 bases separated the two germline ends. This CDR3 region has 15 residues. The CDR3 DNA is TGCGCCAGCAGCCAAGATTTCGCAGGGGTGGGGGGCTACACCTTC. It yields the protein CASSQDFAGVGGYTF.

J is TRBJ2-5 and V is TRBV2; 7 nucleotides match TRBD2. This CDR3 is built from 17 residues. V was clipped by 7 bases and J by 4 bases; unmatched bases: 18. Germline CDR1 is SNHLY and CDR2 is FYNNEI. For the CDR3, the DNA is TGTGCCAGCATTCTCCCGGGGCGGGAGCTCAAACGAGAGACCCAGTACTTC. It translates to CASILPGRELKRETQYF.

This chain joins TRBV6-5 and TRBJ1-1; possible D gene TRBD1, 6 bases. Germline CDR1 and CDR2: MNHEY and SVGAGI. V shed 6 bases and J shed 1 base, with 12 bases lying between them. This CDR3 region has 14 residues. The CDR3, as DNA: TGTGCCAGCAGACAAGGGGGTAAGAACACTGAAGCTTTCTTT. Translating gives CASRQGGKNTEAFF.

The CDR3 DNA reads TGTGCCAGCAGCAGAAAGGCTAGCGGGACTTACACAGATACGCAGTATTTT. Protein sequence: CASSRKASGTYTDTQYF. This sequence joins TRBV5-4 and TRBJ2-3; 9 bases are a match to TRBD2. The CDR3 is 17 residues long. The V segment lost 4 bases and the J segment 2 bases; nucleotides outside the gene matches: 11. Germline V gives CDR1 SGHNT, CDR2 YYREEE (reference sequence).

The V and J genes are TRBV10-3 and TRBJ2-5; D uncertain. CDR1 ENHRY and CDR2 SYGVKD come from the germline V gene. With 2 bases removed from V and 5 bases from J, the gap between germline ends came to 12 bases. This CDR3 is built from 14 residues. The CDR3 DNA sequence: TGTGCCATCAGTGAGCTCTTTCCCGGGGAGACCCAGTACTTC. Translated: CAISELFPGETQYF.

V is TRBV6-5 and J is TRBJ1-1; a possible D gene is TRBD1 (5 bases). This CDR3 has 15 amino acids. Per germline, CDR1 MNHEY and CDR2 SVGAGI. The V end was cut by 7 bases, the J end by 3 bases, with 18 bases between. The CDR3 reads CASIIDPGFDTEAFF. The CDR3 region has the DNA TGTGCCAGCATAATTGATCCAGGGTTTGACACTGAAGCTTTCTTT.

This chain links TRBV19 with TRBJ2-1, with 10 bases identical to TRBD1. The CDR3 contains 13 residues. Germline V gene lookup returns CDR1 LNHDA and CDR2 SQIVND (reference sequence). V gave up 6 bases and J gave up 9 bases; unmatched junction bases: 5. The chain's CDR3 is CASRPTGGSEQFF. The CDR3 bases are TGTGCCAGTAGACCGACAGGGGGCAGTGAGCAGTTCTTC.

The chain is built from TRBV5-4 and TRBJ2-7; 11 nucleotides line up with TRBD2. The junction had 9 bases not matched to a gene; V was cut back by 0 bases and J by 1 base. From germline, CDR1 is SGHNT and CDR2 YYREEE (reference sequence). The CDR3 is 18 residues long. This CDR3 is CASSLGAMGTSGSYEQYF. The CDR3 DNA reads TGTGCCAGCAGCTTGGGAGCGATGGGGACTAGCGGTTCCTACGAGCAGTACTTC. Variable domain in full (rest from reference TRBV5-4 and TRBJ2-7): ETGVTQSPTHLIKTRGQQVTLRCSSQSGHNTVSWYQQALGQGPQFIFQYYREEENGRGNFPPRFSGLQFPNYSSELNVNALELDDSALYLCASSLGAMGTSGSYEQYFGPGTRLTVT.